This is a list of T cell receptor beta chains from one sample in a study of OX40 agonist ivuxolimab in advanced cancers. Method: immunoSEQ multiplex PCR; TCRdb's copy keeps in-frame clones and lacks some. This table has 60,000 to 75,000 clones, 91% appearing once. Sequenced material: CD4+ or CD8+ T cells sorted from blood, taken in a trial of the OX40 agonist ivuxolimab. Every receptor here comes from an adult with an advanced solid tumor such as melanoma, head and neck, liver or kidney cancer. CDR3s include the opening cysteine and the closing phenylalanine or tryptophan. The D gene is left open where the match is weak. A clone size is listed for some rows: how often the clone was seen (once, few, many), or a class if it is expanded.

-	13	TRBV5-1	-	TRBJ2-7	CASGPLSSYEQYF	TGCGCCAGCGGTCCTTTGAGCTCCTACGAGCAGTACTTC
-	14	TRBV21-1	-	TRBJ2-7	CASTLRLFSYEQYF	TGTGCCAGCACCTTAAGACTGTTCTCCTACGAGCAGTACTTC
-	13	TRBV6-4	-	TRBJ1-1	CASRETGGGEAFF	TGTGCCAGCAGAGAAACCGGGGGGGGTGAAGCTTTCTTT
-	13	TRBV2	-	TRBJ2-3	CASSATGIDTQYF	TGTGCCAGCAGTGCCACAGGGATAGATACGCAGTATTTT
-	14	TRBV19	-	TRBJ2-1	CASSIGGAYNEQFF	TGTGCCAGTAGTATAGGCGGGGCCTACAATGAGCAGTTCTTC
-	15	TRBV7-9	TRBD1	TRBJ2-5	CASSLGDSVQETQYF	TGTGCCAGCAGCTTAGGGGACAGTGTCCAAGAGACCCAGTACTTC
-	16	TRBV27	TRBD1	TRBJ2-2	CASSTMGQMNTGELFF	TGTGCCAGCAGTACAATGGGACAGATGAACACCGGGGAGCTGTTTTTT
-	13	TRBV28	-	TRBJ1-2	CASSLRGRYGYTF	TGTGCCAGCAGTTTGAGAGGACGCTATGGCTACACCTTC
-	15	TRBV9	TRBD2	TRBJ2-7	CASSPGTSVTYEQYF	TGTGCCAGCAGCCCCGGGACTAGCGTAACCTACGAGCAGTACTTC
few	12	TRBV5-6	-	TRBJ1-2	CASSFPFNGYTF	TGTGCCAGCAGCTTCCCGTTCAACGGCTACACCTTC
-	11	TRBV7-9	-	TRBJ1-1	CASSGTLPAFF	TGTGCCAGCAGCGGGACTCTCCCAGCTTTCTTT
-	15	TRBV4-1	-	TRBJ2-7	CASSQDPGAPYEQYF	TGCGCCAGCAGCCAAGACCCAGGAGCCCCCTACGAGCAGTACTTC
once	15	TRBV4-3	-	TRBJ2-7	CASSQDRGEGYEQYF	TGCGCCAGCAGCCAAGATAGGGGGGAGGGGTACGAGCAGTACTTC
-	17	TRBV18	TRBD1	TRBJ2-1	CASSPPEPGDRAGEQFF	TGTGCCAGCTCACCCCCGGAACCAGGGGACAGGGCGGGTGAGCAGTTCTTC
-	14	TRBV27	TRBD1	TRBJ1-1	CASSLPGGQRRAFF	TGTGCCAGCAGTTTGCCAGGGGGGCAGAGAAGGGCTTTCTTT
-	15	TRBV12-5	-	TRBJ2-2	CASGWRQTNTGELFF	TGTGCTAGTGGTTGGAGACAGACGAACACCGGGGAGCTGTTTTTT
-	14	TRBV11-2	-	TRBJ2-7	CASSATRGPYEQYF	TGTGCCAGCAGCGCGACTAGAGGACCCTACGAGCAGTACTTC
once	12	TRBV19	TRBD1	TRBJ2-7	CASSGTAYEQYF	TGTGCCAGTAGTGGGACAGCTTACGAGCAGTACTTC
-	16	TRBV4-1	-	TRBJ2-7	CASSQDVVGGLEEQYF	TGCGCCAGCAGCCAAGATGTAGTGGGAGGACTCGAGGAGCAGTACTTC
-	13	TRBV30	-	TRBJ1-2	CAWSVATAGGYTF	TGTGCCTGGAGTGTAGCTACAGCGGGAGGCTACACCTTC